This T cell receptor (beta chain) derives from a study of technical replicates of blood from several donors. The germline gives CDR1 SGHAT, CDR2 FQNNGV. This CDR3 contains 16 residues. V gave up 1 base and J gave up 3 bases; unmatched junction bases: 5. Method: immunoSEQ multiplex PCR; TCRdb's copy keeps in-frame clones and lacks some. The repertoire consists of 80,000 to 95,000 clones, with 92% occurring once and the leading ten covering about 0.27%. The TCR was taken from a human donor in good health. Specimen: T cells isolated from PBMCs. The gene calls are TRBV11-2 and TRBJ2-2, with 7 bases fitting TRBD2. The DNA for the CDR3 is TGTGCCAGCAGCTTAGTGGGTGGGAGGGACACCGGGGAGCTGTTTTTT. Translation gives CASSLVGGRDTGELFF. Full variable domain (rest looked up from reference TRBV11-2 and TRBJ2-2): EAGVAQSPRYKIIEKRQSVAFWCNPISGHATLYWYQQILGQGPKLLIQFQNNGVVDDSQLPKDRFSAERLKGVDSTLKIQPAKLEDSAVYLCASSLVGGRDTGELFFGEGSRLTVL.